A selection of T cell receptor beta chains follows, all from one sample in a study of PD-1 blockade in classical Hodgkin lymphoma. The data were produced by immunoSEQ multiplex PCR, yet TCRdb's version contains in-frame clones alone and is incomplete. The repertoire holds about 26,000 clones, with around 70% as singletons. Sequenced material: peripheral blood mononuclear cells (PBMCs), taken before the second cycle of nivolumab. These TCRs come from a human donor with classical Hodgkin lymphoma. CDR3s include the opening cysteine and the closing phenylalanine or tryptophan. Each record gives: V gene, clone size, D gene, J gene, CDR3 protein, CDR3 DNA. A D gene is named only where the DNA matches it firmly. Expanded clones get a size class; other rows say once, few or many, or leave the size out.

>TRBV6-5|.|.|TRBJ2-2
CASSLVGGNTGELFF
TGTGCCAGCAGCCTCGTAGGGGGAAACACCGGGGAGCTGTTTTTT
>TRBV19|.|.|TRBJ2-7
CASSLATDSYEQYF
TGTGCCAGTAGTTTGGCAACGGACAGCTACGAGCAGTACTTC
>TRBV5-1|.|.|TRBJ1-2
CASSLEPNYGYTF
TGCGCCAGCAGCTTGGAACCTAACTATGGCTACACCTTC
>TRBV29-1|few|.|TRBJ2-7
CSVEDQSRAPYEQYF
TGCAGCGTTGAAGATCAATCCAGGGCTCCCTACGAGCAGTACTTC
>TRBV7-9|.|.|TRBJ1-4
CASSLGGNNEKLFF
TGTGCCAGCAGCTTAGGAGGGAATAATGAAAAACTGTTTTTT
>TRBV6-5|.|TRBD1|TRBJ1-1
CASSPRTGVTEAFF
TGTGCCAGCAGTCCCCGGACAGGGGTTACTGAAGCTTTCTTT
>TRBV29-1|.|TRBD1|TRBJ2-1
CSVSRDRTYNEQFF
TGCAGCGTCTCCCGGGACAGAACCTACAATGAGCAGTTCTTC
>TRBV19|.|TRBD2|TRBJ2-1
CASSVTSGGPISSYNEQFF
TGTGCCAGTAGTGTAACTAGCGGGGGGCCGATTAGCTCCTACAATGAGCAGTTCTTC
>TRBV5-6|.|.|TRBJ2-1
CASSLVVSAYNEQFF
TGTGCCAGCAGCTTGGTCGTTTCGGCGTACAATGAGCAGTTCTTC
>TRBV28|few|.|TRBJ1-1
CASSLSDTEAFF
TGTGCCAGCAGTTTATCGGACACTGAAGCTTTCTTT
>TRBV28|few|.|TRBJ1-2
CASSGGRGYGYTF
TGTGCCAGCAGTGGGGGGCGCGGCTATGGCTACACCTTC
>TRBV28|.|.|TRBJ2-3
CASRVDTDTQYF
TGTGCCAGTAGGGTTGACACAGATACGCAGTATTTT
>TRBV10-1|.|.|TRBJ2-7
CASSEETDPSYEQYF
TGCGCCAGCAGTGAGGAGACAGACCCCTCCTACGAGCAGTACTTC
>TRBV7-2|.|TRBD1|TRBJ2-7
CASSLLSQGAPYEQYF
TGTGCCAGCAGCTTATTATCACAGGGGGCCCCCTACGAGCAGTACTTC
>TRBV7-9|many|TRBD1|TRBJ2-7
CASSLGTGKTYEQYF
TGTGCCAGCAGCCTCGGGACAGGGAAGACCTACGAGCAGTACTTC
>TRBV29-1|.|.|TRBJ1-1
CSVGGSKGTEAFF
TGCAGCGTTGGAGGGTCCAAGGGCACTGAAGCTTTCTTT
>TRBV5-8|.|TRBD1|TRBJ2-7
CASSSQTGALYEQYF
TGTGCCAGCAGCTCCCAGACAGGGGCCCTCTACGAGCAGTACTTC
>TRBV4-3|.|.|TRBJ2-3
CASSQEAQGLTDTQYF
TGCGCCAGCAGCCAGGAGGCCCAGGGGCTCACAGATACGCAGTATTTT
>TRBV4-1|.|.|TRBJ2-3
CASSQGPARIPDTQYF
TGCGCCAGCAGCCAAGGGCCAGCCCGAATTCCAGATACGCAGTATTTT
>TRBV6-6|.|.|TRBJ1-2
CASSYMEGNYGYTF
TGTGCCAGCAGTTATATGGAGGGGAACTATGGCTACACCTTC
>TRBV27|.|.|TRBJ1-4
CASSLRVGVNEKLFF
TGTGCCAGCAGTTTACGAGTGGGGGTTAATGAAAAACTGTTTTTT
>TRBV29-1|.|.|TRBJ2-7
CSGVSRGSADSYEQYF
TGCAGCGGGGTATCTAGGGGTTCAGCGGACTCCTACGAGCAGTACTTC
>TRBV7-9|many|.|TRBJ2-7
CASSLTSEGNEQYF
TGTGCCAGCAGCCTTACCTCCGAGGGGAACGAGCAGTACTTC
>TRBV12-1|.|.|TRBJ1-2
CASSSPLPGGDIYGYTF
TGTGCCAGCAGCTCACCCCTCCCAGGGGGCGACATCTATGGCTACACCTTC
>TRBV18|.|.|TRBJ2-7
CASSPSQTAYEQYF
TGTGCCAGCTCACCATCGCAGACAGCCTACGAGCAGTACTTC
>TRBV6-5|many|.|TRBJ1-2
CASSPYTGLYYGYTF
TGTGCCAGCAGTCCCTACACGGGGCTGTACTATGGCTACACCTTC
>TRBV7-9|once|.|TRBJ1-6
CASSPKRRGSYYNSPLHF
TGTGCCAGCAGCCCCAAGAGGAGGGGGAGTTACTATAATTCACCCCTCCACTTT
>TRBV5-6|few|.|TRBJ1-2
CASRNTGYRNGYTF
TGTGCCAGCAGAAATACAGGGTATAGGAATGGCTACACCTTC
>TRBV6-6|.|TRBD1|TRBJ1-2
CASTRPGQSPGYTF
TGTGCCAGCACACGGCCGGGACAGAGCCCGGGCTACACCTTC
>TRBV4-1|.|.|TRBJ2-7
CASSQGGVEQYF
TGCGCCAGCAGCCAAGGTGGCGTAGAGCAGTACTTC
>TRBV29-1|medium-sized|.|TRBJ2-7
CSVATGPTLYEQYF
TGCAGCGTAGCCACGGGACCCACTCTATACGAGCAGTACTTC
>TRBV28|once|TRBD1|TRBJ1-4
CASSFDLGQHFNEKLFF
TGTGCCAGCAGTTTTGACCTGGGACAGCATTTTAATGAAAAACTGTTTTTT
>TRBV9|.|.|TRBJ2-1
CASSVSSPGYNEQFF
TGTGCCAGCAGCGTCTCGAGCCCTGGGTACAATGAGCAGTTCTTC
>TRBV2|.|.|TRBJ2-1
CASSDGVSGVTPYNEQFF
TGTGCCAGCAGTGATGGGGTTAGTGGGGTAACCCCCTACAATGAGCAGTTCTTC
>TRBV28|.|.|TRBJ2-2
CAIQQLNTGELFF
TGTGCCATCCAACAGCTAAACACCGGGGAGCTGTTTTTT
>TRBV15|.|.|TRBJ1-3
CATSGSTGNTIYF
TGTGCCACCAGCGGAAGCACAGGAAACACCATATATTTT
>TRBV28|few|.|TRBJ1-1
CASSLLPWQPMNTEAFF
TGTGCCAGCAGTTTGCTTCCCTGGCAGCCCATGAACACTGAAGCTTTCTTT
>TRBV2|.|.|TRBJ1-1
CASGQASRTEAFF
TGTGCCAGCGGGCAGGCCTCACGCACTGAAGCTTTCTTT
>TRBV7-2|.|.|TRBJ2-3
CASSSGTTDTQYF
TGTGCCAGCAGCTCGGGGACCACAGATACGCAGTATTTT
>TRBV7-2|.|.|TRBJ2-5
CASSLVAGLVETQYF
TGTGCCAGCAGCTTAGTCGCAGGGTTGGTGGAGACCCAGTACTTC
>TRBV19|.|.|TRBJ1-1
CASSMGEKNTEAFF
TGTGCCAGTAGTATGGGTGAAAAGAACACTGAAGCTTTCTTT
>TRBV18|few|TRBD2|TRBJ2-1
CASSGGFGEQFF
TGTGCCAGCTCGGGGGGGTTTGGTGAGCAGTTCTTC
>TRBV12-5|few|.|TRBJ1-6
CASGLKGTVDNSPLHF
TGTGCTAGTGGTTTGAAAGGGACCGTTGATAATTCACCCCTCCACTTT
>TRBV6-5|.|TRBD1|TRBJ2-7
CASSSPGQGYEQYF
TGTGCCAGCAGTTCACCGGGACAGGGCTACGAGCAGTACTTC
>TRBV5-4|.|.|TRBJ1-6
CASSLGGVVNSPLHF
TGTGCCAGCAGCTTGGGAGGGGTTGTGAACTCACCCCTCCACTTT
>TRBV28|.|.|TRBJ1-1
CASSLVFSEAFF
TGTGCCAGCAGTTTAGTCTTCTCTGAAGCTTTCTTT
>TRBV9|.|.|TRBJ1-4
CASSLRAGNEKLFF
TGTGCCAGCAGCCTTCGGGCTGGTAATGAAAAACTGTTTTTT
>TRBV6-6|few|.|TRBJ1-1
CASSYSPGQNTEAFF
TGTGCCAGCAGTTACTCCCCGGGACAGAACACTGAAGCTTTCTTT
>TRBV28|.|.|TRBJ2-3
CASLRGGTTDTQYF
TGTGCCAGCCTCCGGGGCGGAACTACGGATACGCAGTATTTT
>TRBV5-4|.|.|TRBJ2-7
CASSWRQVTRGGEQYF
TGTGCCAGCAGCTGGCGGCAGGTGACCCGTGGGGGGGAGCAGTACTTC
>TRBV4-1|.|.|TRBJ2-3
CASSQGERGTDTQYF
TGCGCCAGCAGCCAAGGAGAGCGGGGCACAGATACGCAGTATTTT
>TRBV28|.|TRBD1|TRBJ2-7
CASSGQGIYEQYF
TGTGCCAGCAGTGGACAGGGTATCTACGAGCAGTACTTC
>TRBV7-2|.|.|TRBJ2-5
CASSLGTVQETQYF
TGTGCCAGCAGCTTAGGGACGGTACAAGAGACCCAGTACTTC
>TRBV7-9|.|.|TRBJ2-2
CASSLGTPTLTNTGELFF
TGTGCCAGCAGCCTCGGGACTCCTACTCTTACGAACACCGGGGAGCTGTTTTTT
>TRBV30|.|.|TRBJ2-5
CAWSSSGETQYF
TGTGCCTGGAGCTCCTCGGGGGAGACCCAGTACTTC
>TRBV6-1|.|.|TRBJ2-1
CASSPTGGGLSLFF
TGTGCCAGCAGTCCCACGGGGGGCGGCCTTAGTCTGTTCTTC
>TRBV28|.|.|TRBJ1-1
CASKGDSLNTEAFF
TGTGCCAGCAAAGGTGACAGTCTAAACACTGAAGCTTTCTTT
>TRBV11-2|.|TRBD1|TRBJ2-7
CASSRDSFPYF
TGTGCCAGCAGCCGGGACAGCTTTCCGTACTTC